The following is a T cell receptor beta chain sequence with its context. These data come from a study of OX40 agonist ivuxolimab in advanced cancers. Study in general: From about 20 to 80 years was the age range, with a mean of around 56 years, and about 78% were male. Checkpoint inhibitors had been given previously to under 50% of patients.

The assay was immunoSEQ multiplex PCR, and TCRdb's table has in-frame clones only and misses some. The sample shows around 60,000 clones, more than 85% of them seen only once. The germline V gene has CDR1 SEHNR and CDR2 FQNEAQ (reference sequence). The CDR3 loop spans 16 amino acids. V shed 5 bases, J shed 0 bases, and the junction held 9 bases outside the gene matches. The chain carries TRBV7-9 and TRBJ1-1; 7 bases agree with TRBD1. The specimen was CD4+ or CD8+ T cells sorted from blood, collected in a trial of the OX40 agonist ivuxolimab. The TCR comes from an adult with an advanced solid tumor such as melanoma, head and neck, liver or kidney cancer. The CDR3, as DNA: TGTGCCAGCAGCCAACGGACAGGATCCATGAACACTGAAGCTTTCTTT. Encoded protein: CASSQRTGSMNTEAFF.